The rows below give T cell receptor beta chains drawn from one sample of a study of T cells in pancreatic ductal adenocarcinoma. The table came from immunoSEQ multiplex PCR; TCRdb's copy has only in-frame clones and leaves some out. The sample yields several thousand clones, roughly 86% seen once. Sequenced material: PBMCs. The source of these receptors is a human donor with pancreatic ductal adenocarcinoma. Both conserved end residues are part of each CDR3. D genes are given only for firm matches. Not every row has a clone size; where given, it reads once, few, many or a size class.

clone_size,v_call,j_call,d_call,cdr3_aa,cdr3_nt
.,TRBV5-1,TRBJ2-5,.,CASSLGSQETQYF,TGCGCCAGCAGCTTGGGTTCGCAAGAGACCCAGTACTTC
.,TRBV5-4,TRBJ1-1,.,CASSRQVGEAFF,TGTGCCAGCAGCCGACAGGTTGGTGAAGCTTTCTTT
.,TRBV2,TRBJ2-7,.,CASSAQKLEQYF,TGTGCCAGCAGTGCCCAGAAATTAGAGCAGTACTTC
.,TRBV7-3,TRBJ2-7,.,CASSLNRESYEQYF,TGTGCCAGCAGCTTAAACAGGGAATCCTACGAGCAGTACTTC
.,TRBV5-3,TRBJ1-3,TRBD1,CARSQTGDTDGNTIYF,TGTGCCAGAAGCCAGACAGGGGACACTGATGGAAACACCATATATTTT
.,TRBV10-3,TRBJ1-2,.,CAISESPRDGYTF,TGTGCCATCAGTGAGTCTCCCAGGGATGGCTACACCTTC
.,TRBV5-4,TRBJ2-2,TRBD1,CASSLEGTDTGELFF,TGTGCCAGCAGCTTGGAAGGGACAGACACCGGGGAGCTGTTTTTT
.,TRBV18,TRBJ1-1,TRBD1,CASSPSVRGPGNTEAFF,TGTGCCAGCTCACCATCCGTCAGGGGGCCTGGGAACACTGAAGCTTTCTTT
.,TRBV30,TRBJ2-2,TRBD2,CAGTSGGGELFF,TGTGCCGGGACTAGCGGGGGCGGGGAGCTGTTTTTT
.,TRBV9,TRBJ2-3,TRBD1,CASSVDRGPDTQYF,TGTGCCAGCAGCGTTGACAGGGGTCCAGATACGCAGTATTTT
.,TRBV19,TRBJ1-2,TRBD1,CASTRTGQLPGYTF,TGTGCCAGTACCCGGACGGGACAGCTCCCCGGCTACACCTTC
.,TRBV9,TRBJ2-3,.,CASSTQITDTQYF,TGTGCCAGCAGCACACAGATCACAGATACGCAGTATTTT
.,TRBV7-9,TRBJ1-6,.,CASSSPRGWTNSPLHF,TGTGCCAGCAGCTCCCCGAGGGGGTGGACCAATTCACCCCTCCACTTT
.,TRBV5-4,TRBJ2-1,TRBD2,CAMSAGGLSYNEQFF,TGTGCCATGTCAGCGGGAGGTCTCTCCTACAATGAGCAGTTCTTC
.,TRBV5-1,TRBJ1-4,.,CASSWGEKLFF,TGCGCCAGCAGCTGGGGCGAAAAACTGTTTTTT
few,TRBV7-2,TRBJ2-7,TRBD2,CASSLSGGTNPYEQYF,TGTGCCAGCAGCCTTAGCGGGGGAACCAATCCCTACGAGCAGTACTTC
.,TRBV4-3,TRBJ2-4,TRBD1,CASSRKDRDKNIQYF,TGCGCCAGCAGCCGAAAGGACAGGGACAAAAACATTCAGTACTTC
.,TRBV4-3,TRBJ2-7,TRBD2,CASSLGLAEVYEQYF,TGCGCCAGCAGCCTGGGACTAGCGGAAGTCTACGAGCAGTACTTC
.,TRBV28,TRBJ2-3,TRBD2,CASRLPGLASTSTDTQYF,TGTGCCAGCAGACTTCCGGGACTAGCGTCGACTAGCACAGATACGCAGTATTTT
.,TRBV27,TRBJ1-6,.,CASSLGGVYSPLHF,TGTGCCAGCAGTTTAGGGGGGGTCTATTCACCCCTCCACTTT
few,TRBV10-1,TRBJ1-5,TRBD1,CASSPDRGANQPQHF,TGCGCCAGCAGCCCTGACAGGGGCGCCAATCAGCCCCAGCATTTT
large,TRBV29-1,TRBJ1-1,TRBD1,CSVAGTGIGTEAFF,TGCAGCGTGGCGGGGACAGGGATCGGCACTGAAGCTTTCTTT
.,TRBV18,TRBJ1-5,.,CASSPLGRGSGQPQHF,TGTGCCAGCTCACCACTCGGCAGGGGATCCGGTCAGCCCCAGCATTTT
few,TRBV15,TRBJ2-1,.,CATSEGYNEQFF,TGTGCCACCAGCGAGGGATACAATGAGCAGTTCTTC
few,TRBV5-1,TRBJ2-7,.,CASSPGKSSYEQYF,TGCGCCAGCAGCCCAGGCAAGAGCTCCTACGAGCAGTACTTC
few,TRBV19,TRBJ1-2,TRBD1,CASSMQGQTGYTF,TGTGCCAGTAGTATGCAGGGACAGACTGGCTACACCTTC
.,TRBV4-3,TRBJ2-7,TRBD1,CASIRGDRGTAYEQYF,TGCGCCAGCATCCGGGGGGACAGGGGTACAGCCTACGAGCAGTACTTC
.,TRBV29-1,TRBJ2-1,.,CSALVEEDEQFF,TGCAGCGCCCTAGTGGAGGAAGACGAGCAGTTCTTC
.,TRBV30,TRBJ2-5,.,CAWTPNSQETQYF,TGTGCCTGGACCCCAAACAGCCAAGAGACCCAGTACTTC
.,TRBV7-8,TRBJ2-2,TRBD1,CATQGAVTGELFF,TGTGCCACCCAGGGGGCCGTCACCGGGGAGCTGTTTTTT
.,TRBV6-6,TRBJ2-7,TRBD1,CASSAGTGMSYEQYF,TGTGCCAGCAGTGCCGGGACAGGGATGTCCTACGAGCAGTACTTC
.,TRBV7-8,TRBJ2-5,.,CASSHHTGIQYF,TGTGCCAGCAGCCACCACACAGGGATCCAGTACTTC
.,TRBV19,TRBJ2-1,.,CASSPGAGDYNEQFF,TGTGCCAGTAGTCCCGGGGCAGGGGACTACAATGAGCAGTTCTTC
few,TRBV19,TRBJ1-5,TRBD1,CASKGTGQGGQPQHF,TGTGCCAGTAAGGGTACGGGACAGGGCGGTCAGCCCCAGCATTTT
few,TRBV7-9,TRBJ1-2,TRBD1,CASSLSSGGGYGYTF,TGTGCCAGCAGCTTAAGCTCAGGGGGCGGCTATGGCTACACCTTC
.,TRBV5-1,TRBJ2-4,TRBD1,CASSSRTGAGNIQYF,TGCGCCAGCAGCTCGAGGACAGGGGCGGGGAACATTCAGTACTTC
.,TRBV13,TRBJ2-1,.,CASSLEGREVQFF,TGTGCCAGCAGCTTAGAAGGTAGGGAGGTGCAGTTCTTC
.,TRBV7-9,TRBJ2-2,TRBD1,CASSLGTGGRFTGELFF,TGTGCCAGCAGCTTAGGGACAGGGGGCCGGTTCACCGGGGAGCTGTTTTTT
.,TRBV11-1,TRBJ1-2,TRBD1,CASDQDRGLYEHGYTF,TGTGCCAGCGACCAGGACAGGGGGCTCTATGAGCATGGCTACACCTTC
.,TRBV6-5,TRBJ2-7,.,CASSPQGYSFYEQYF,TGTGCCAGCAGCCCCCAGGGGTATAGTTTCTACGAGCAGTACTTC
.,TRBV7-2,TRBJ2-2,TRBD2,CASSSPSGANTGELFF,TGTGCCAGCAGCTCCCCTAGCGGGGCAAACACCGGGGAGCTGTTTTTT
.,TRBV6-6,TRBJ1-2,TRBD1,CASSFQGDGYTF,TGTGCCAGCAGTTTTCAGGGGGATGGCTACACCTTC
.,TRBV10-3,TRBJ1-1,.,CAIQGYTEAFF,TGTGCCATCCAGGGCTACACTGAAGCTTTCTTT
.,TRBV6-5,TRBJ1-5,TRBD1,CASSYSGQGNQPQHF,TGTGCCAGCAGTTACTCGGGACAGGGGAATCAGCCCCAGCATTTT
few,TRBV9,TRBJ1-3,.,CASSVVPGNTIYF,TGTGCCAGCAGCGTAGTCCCGGGGAACACCATATATTTT
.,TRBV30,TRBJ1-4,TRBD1,CAWRRQGTLEKLFF,TGTGCCTGGAGAAGACAGGGTACGTTGGAAAAACTGTTTTTT
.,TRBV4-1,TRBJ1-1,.,CASSQPDGGEAFF,TGCGCCAGCAGCCAACCTGATGGCGGAGAAGCTTTCTTT
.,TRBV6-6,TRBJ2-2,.,CASSYWGAGELFF,TGTGCCAGCAGTTACTGGGGGGCCGGGGAGCTGTTTTTT
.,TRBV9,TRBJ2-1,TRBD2,CASSEGLAGYEQFF,TGTGCCAGCAGCGAGGGACTAGCGGGATACGAGCAGTTCTTC
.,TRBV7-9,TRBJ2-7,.,CASSLEHATMDEQYF,TGTGCCAGCAGCTTAGAACACGCCACGATGGACGAGCAGTACTTC
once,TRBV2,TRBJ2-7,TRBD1,CASTSQGGQGGYEQYF,TGTGCCAGCACATCCCAGGGGGGACAGGGGGGTTACGAGCAGTACTTC
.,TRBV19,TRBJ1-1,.,CASSIGGLRTEAFF,TGTGCCAGTAGTATCGGGGGTCTGCGCACTGAAGCTTTCTTT
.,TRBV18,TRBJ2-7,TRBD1,CASSPDRTSYEQYF,TGTGCCAGCTCACCGGACAGGACCTCCTACGAGCAGTACTTC
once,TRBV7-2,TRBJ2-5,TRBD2,CASSLPGVIAGGGGETQYF,TGTGCCAGCAGCTTACCCGGTGTTATAGCGGGGGGAGGGGGAGAGACCCAGTACTTC